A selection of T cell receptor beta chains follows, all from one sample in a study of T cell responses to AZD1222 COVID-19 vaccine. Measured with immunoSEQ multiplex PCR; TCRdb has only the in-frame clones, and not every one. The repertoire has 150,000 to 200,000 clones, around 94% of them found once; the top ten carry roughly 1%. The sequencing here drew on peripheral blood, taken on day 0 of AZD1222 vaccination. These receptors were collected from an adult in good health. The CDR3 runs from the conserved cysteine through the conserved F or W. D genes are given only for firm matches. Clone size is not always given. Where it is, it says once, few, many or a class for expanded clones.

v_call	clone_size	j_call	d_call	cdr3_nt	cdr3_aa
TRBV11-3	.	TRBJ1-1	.	TGTGCCAGCAGCTTAGATCCCGAGAGGGAGACTGAAGCTTTCTTT	CASSLDPERETEAFF
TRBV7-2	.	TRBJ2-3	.	TGTGCCAGCAGCCCCAGGGGAGGCACAGATACGCAGTATTTT	CASSPRGGTDTQYF
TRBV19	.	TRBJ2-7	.	TGTGCCAGTAGTATATCAGGGGCGATCTACGAGCAGTACTTC	CASSISGAIYEQYF
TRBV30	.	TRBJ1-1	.	TGTGCCTGGAGTGGACATCCGAACACTGAAGCTTTCTTT	CAWSGHPNTEAFF
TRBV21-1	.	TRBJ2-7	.	TGTGCCAGCAGCAATCTGGTCGACCCCTACGAGCAGTACTTC	CASSNLVDPYEQYF
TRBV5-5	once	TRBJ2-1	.	TGTGCCAGCAGCCTTATAAAGGGCAATGAGCAGTTCTTC	CASSLIKGNEQFF
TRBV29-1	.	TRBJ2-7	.	TGCAGCGTAAAAGGGGGGGCATGGGACGAGCAGTACTTC	CSVKGGAWDEQYF
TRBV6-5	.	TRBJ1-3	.	TGTGCCAGCAGTTACAGCAGGGCTGGAAACACCATATATTTT	CASSYSRAGNTIYF
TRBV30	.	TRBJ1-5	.	TGTGCCTGGAGTGTATACGGCGGTCAGCCCCAGCATTTT	CAWSVYGGQPQHF
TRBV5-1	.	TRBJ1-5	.	TGCGCCAGCAGCCTCGTGGTAGGTGGCCAGCCCCAGCATTTT	CASSLVVGGQPQHF
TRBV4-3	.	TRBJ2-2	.	TGCGCCAGCAGCCAAGATTTGTCGGGTAGGGCCGGGGAGCTGTTTTTT	CASSQDLSGRAGELFF
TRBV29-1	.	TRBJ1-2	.	TGCAGCGTTGAAGATGTGGCGGCAGGAGCTAACTATGGCTACACCTTC	CSVEDVAAGANYGYTF
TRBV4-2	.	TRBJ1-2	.	TGTGCCAGCAGCCAAGAATCCGCAGGGGTCGGGTCCTATGGCTACACCTTC	CASSQESAGVGSYGYTF
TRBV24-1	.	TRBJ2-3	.	TGTGCCACCACCGGACGGACAATCGGGGGTGCAGATACGCAGTATTTT	CATTGRTIGGADTQYF
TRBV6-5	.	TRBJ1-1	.	TGTGCCGGGAGGGGCCGGGTGGGCCCGAACACTGAAGCTTTCTTT	CAGRGRVGPNTEAFF
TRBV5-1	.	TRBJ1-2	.	TGCGCCAGCAGCCTAGGGTTGTCCGATGGCTACACCTTC	CASSLGLSDGYTF
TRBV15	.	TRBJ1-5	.	TGTGCCACCAGCCCCGGAAGGGGAGGTCAGCCCCAGCATTTT	CATSPGRGGQPQHF
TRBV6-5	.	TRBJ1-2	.	TGTGCCAGCAGTTACTCGATCGGGGCAGGGATGGATGGCTACACCTTC	CASSYSIGAGMDGYTF
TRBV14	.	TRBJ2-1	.	TGTGCCAGCAGCCAGAATGGGGGGTCCTCCTACAATGAGCAGTTCTTC	CASSQNGGSSYNEQFF
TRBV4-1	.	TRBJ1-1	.	TGCGCCAGCAGCCAACGGCACGGGACTCTCTCTGAAGCTTTCTTT	CASSQRHGTLSEAFF
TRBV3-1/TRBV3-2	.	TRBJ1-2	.	TGTGCCAGCAGCCAAACCGGGACGGACTATGGCTACACCTTC	CASSQTGTDYGYTF
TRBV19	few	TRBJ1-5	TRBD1	TGTGCCAGTAGTATAAGGGCAGGGGGAAGACGGCCCCAGCATTTT	CASSIRAGGRRPQHF